This TCR beta chain was recorded in a study of persistence of HIV-infected CD4 T cells. Nonspecific anti-CD3/anti-CD28 bead stimulation represents the broad CD4+ T cell repertoire. Responding CD4+ T cells were sorted by upregulation of both CD40 ligand and CD69. Sequencing used immunoSEQ version 4 in survey mode. Sequencing was performed with immunoSEQ multiplex PCR; in TCRdb, only in-frame clones are kept and a portion is missing. Of 40,000 to 55,000 clones listed, roughly 90% are singletons. The germline CDR1 and CDR2 sequences are MGHRA and YSYEKL. V was clipped by 8 bases and J by 6 bases; unmatched bases: 13. CDR3 size: 15 residues. This clone was counted once. Its antigen is not identified.

This sample comprised CD4+ T cells sorted from PBMCs after approximately 20-hour stimulation, obtained from a patient who received antiretroviral therapy. The clonotype was recovered from an adult woman with HIV who was CMV-seropositive. The chain joins TRBV4-1 to TRBJ2-1, with 7 bases matching TRBD1. The CDR3 region is CASSSRDSLGNEQFF. As DNA, the CDR3 is TGCGCCAGCTCCTCTAGGGACAGCTTAGGCAATGAGCAGTTCTTC.